This TCR beta chain came from a study of cytomegalovirus exposure and HLA in healthy donors. The CDR3 has 14 residues. From germline, CDR1 is LGHNA and CDR2 YSLEER. V was clipped by 6 bases and J by 4 bases; unmatched bases: 3. The PCR ran on 60 Vbeta and 13 Jbeta primers. Data came from immunoSEQ multiplex PCR; TCRdb stores just in-frame clones and leaves some out. The sample holds 90,000 to 100,000 clones, roughly 63% seen once. The sample taken for sequencing was PBMCs. This clonotype was sampled from a middle-aged man in good health and CMV-seronegative. The chain couples TRBV4-3 to TRBJ1-6; TRBD1 aligns across 7 bases. CDR3 DNA sequence: TGCGCCAGCAGGACAGGGCGATATAATTCACCCCTCCACTTT. This translates into CASRTGRYNSPLHF.